The present T cell receptor (beta chain) was sequenced within a study of cytomegalovirus exposure and HLA in healthy donors. Study summary: Samples from HLA-typed donors yielded 85 million to 95 million unique TCRs in an early data release.

The length of the CDR3 is 12 residues. CDR1 is SEHNR, CDR2 FQNEAQ, per germline (reference sequence). Trimming took off 1 base at V and 6 bases at J, with 6 bases between the two ends. 60 Vbeta and 13 Jbeta primers were used in PCR. The method was immunoSEQ multiplex PCR; TCRdb's version includes in-frame clones alone and lacks a portion of them. Of approximately 120,000 clones listed, around 82% are singletons. The sequenced sample was PBMCs. This TCR was recovered from a woman aged 35 to 49 in good health and CMV-seropositive. V and J are TRBV7-9 and TRBJ1-2, with no clear D. The CDR3 region has the DNA TGTGCCAGCAGCTTAGTGAGGGATGGCTACACCTTC. This translates into CASSLVRDGYTF.